This TCR beta chain appears in the sequencing data of a study of CD8 T cells in ankylosing spondylitis (dated by TCRdb to about 2017). At the level of the whole study: To find TCR variants linked to disease, the study profiled T cell receptor beta repertoires in ankylosing spondylitis patients and healthy donors. The full study cohort was made up of 25 ankylosing spondylitis patients and fewer than 120 healthy donors. Samples of peripheral blood were taken, and for ankylosing spondylitis patients, synovial fluid was collected as well. What the authors observed across the whole study: The disease-linked clones showed a CD8+ phenotype and occurred at relatively low frequencies in peripheral blood. Some motif variants had previously been reported in the synovial fluid and blood of reactive arthritis patients, which suggests shared mechanisms of disease initiation. A TCR beta motif made up of several highly homologous amino acid variants appeared to be characteristic of blood from ankylosing spondylitis patients. Significant enrichment of the disease-linked clones was reported in matched synovial fluid samples from ankylosing spondylitis patients.

Deletion took 3 bases off V and 0 bases off J, with a span of 15 bases between the germline ends. From its cysteine to its phenylalanine, the CDR3 spans 15 amino acids. The only DNA kept is the CDR3, 45 bases in frame from the first base. Via the germline V gene (reference sequence), CDR1 is DFQATT and CDR2 SNEGSKA. TCRdb names Illumina HiSeq 2500 as the instrument used. TCR beta libraries were prepared by quantitative 5'-RACE with molecular barcodes. In the original analysis: Disease-linked TCR variants were identified with a new computational method built on a probabilistic model of VDJ rearrangement. TCRdb redid the processing of the public reads, applying fastp at Q25 and MiXCR, and retained in-frame beta chains. A single entry per CDR3 protein holds the most common genes and DNA from its merged rows. It is TCRdb's table, rather than the study itself, that gives the V and J calls and clone size. The sample table lists some 300,000 distinct CDR3 sequences, about 20% of them with a count of one. The top ten constitute under 4% of the sample.

A note on this clonotype: Its target antigen remains unknown. Per-base quality was not reported, and no clone a single base away is much larger than it.

This chain joins TRBV20-1 to TRBJ2-7, and possibly TRBD2, on 5 matching bases. The sample consisted of blood, either unsorted or a sorted T cell fraction (not recorded which). This receptor was identified in a female donor with ankylosing spondylitis or in good health (not recorded which). The DNA sequence reads TGCAGTGCTAGCCACCGTGGAGCGGACTCCTACGAGCAGTACTTC. This codes for CSASHRGADSYEQYF.